Shown below are 21 T cell receptor beta chains from a single sample sequenced in a study of T cells in localized non-small cell lung cancer. Produced via immunoSEQ multiplex PCR; TCRdb's table is partial and in-frame only. Of tens of thousands of clones in the sample, about 92% were seen once. Sequences were derived from peripheral blood, sampled before any cancer treatment. Receptors were obtained from a female donor older than 55 with stage I lung adenocarcinoma.

This clone was picked up one time. V gene TRBV28 combines with J gene TRBJ2-7, with D possibly TRBD2 on 7 matching bases. The CDR3 extends over 13 amino acids. The V gene's germline CDR1 is MDHEN and CDR2 SYDVKM. Trimming took off 2 bases at V and 6 bases at J, with 11 bases between the two ends. The CDR3 region is CASSLTGGTEQYV. The CDR3 DNA is TGTGCCAGCAGTTTAACGGGGGGCACCGAGCAGTACGTC.

The CDR3, as DNA: TGTGCCAGCAATCGGGCGGGCTCTGGAAACACCATATATTTT. As protein: CASNRAGSGNTIYF. The V gene is TRBV28, the J gene TRBJ1-3; D gene ambiguous. V dropped 7 bases and J dropped 0 bases, with 10 bases sitting between them. The CDR3 consists of 14 residues. CDR1 is MDHEN and CDR2 is SYDVKM in the germline V gene. Drawing the rest from reference TRBV28 and TRBJ1-3, the complete variable domain is DVKVTQSSRYLVKRTGEKVFLECVQDMDHENMFWYRQDPGLGLRLIYFSYDVKMKEKGDIPEGYSVSREKKERFSLILESASTNQTSMYLCASNRAGSGNTIYFGEGSWLTVV.

This chain connects TRBV7-3 to TRBJ1-4; D might be TRBD1 (5 bases). V was pared by 5 bases and J by 7 bases, with 20 bases between. Germline CDR1 reads SGHTA; CDR2 reads FQGTGA. CDR3 length equals 16 residues. CDR3 protein: CASSPEGQGPVEKLFF. The DNA of the CDR3 is TGTGCCAGCAGCCCAGAGGGGCAGGGTCCTGTTGAAAAACTGTTTTTT.

The gene calls are TRBV5-6 and TRBJ2-5; D may be TRBD1 or TRBD2 (5 bases each). Per the germline V gene, CDR1 is SGHDT and CDR2 is YYEEEE. V was clipped by 4 bases and J by 1 base, with 17 bases between them. This CDR3 comprises 16 residues. In DNA, the CDR3 is TGTGCCAGCAGCGCCGGGGCGGTGGGGCCCCAAGAGACCCAGTACTTC. Protein product: CASSAGAVGPQETQYF.

The V call is TRBV28, the J call TRBJ1-4; 7 bases match TRBD1. The length of the CDR3 is 15 residues. V was pared by 4 bases and J by 5 bases, with 7 bases of the junction left unmatched. CDR1 and CDR2 (germline): MDHEN, SYDVKM. As DNA, the CDR3 is TGTGCCAGCAGTTACCCGGCAGGGGGAAATGAAAAACTGTTTTTT. Residues: CASSYPAGGNEKLFF.

This chain connects TRBV18 to TRBJ2-3; D unresolved. Germline CDR1 and CDR2: KGHSH and LQKENI. V dropped 3 bases and J dropped 4 bases, with 2 bases sitting between them. This CDR3 is built from 11 residues. The CDR3 nucleotides read TGTGCCAGCTCACCCGCAGATACGCAGTATTTT. Its protein product is CASSPADTQYF.

This clone occurred once. The rearrangement links TRBV5-1 to TRBJ1-2; 9 bases fit TRBD1. This CDR3 comprises 13 residues. V was pared by 2 bases and J by 7 bases, with 3 bases of the junction left unmatched. Germline CDR1 is SGHRS and CDR2 is YFSETQ. CDR3 coding DNA: TGCGCCAGCAGCTTTGGGACAGGGAGTGGCTACACCTTC. Translated, it gives CASSFGTGSGYTF.

CDR3 DNA: TGTGCCAGCAGTGTGAGGGCAAGTGAAACCATAACGCAGTATTTT. This translates into CASSVRASETITQYF. The chain couples TRBV6-4 to TRBJ2-3; tentative D call: TRBD2 (5 bases). The CDR3 contains 15 residues. Trimming pared 4 bases from V and 9 bases from J, leaving 20 bases between. Germline V gene data show CDR1 as MRHNA and CDR2 as SNTAGT.

The count of this clone is one. The chain employs TRBV4-1 and TRBJ1-2; D unclear. Trimming removed 1 base at V and 4 bases at J, with 13 bases between. This CDR3 contains 15 residues. Germline-derived CDR1 and CDR2 are MGHRA and YSYEKL. The DNA of the CDR3 is TGCGCCAGCAGCCAAGGCTCGGCAGCCTCCTATGGCTACACCTTC. It yields the protein CASSQGSAASYGYTF.

This clone was observed a few times. The V call is TRBV6-6, the J call TRBJ1-2; 8 bases line up with TRBD1. With 6 bases clipped from V and 8 bases from J, the junction kept 2 bases outside the gene matches. The CDR3 totals 11 residues. CDR1 is MNHNY and CDR2 is SVGAGI in the germline V gene (reference sequence). CDR3 sequence (DNA): TGTGCCAGCAGCCGACAGGGGGGCTACACCTTC. It encodes CASSRQGGYTF.

This rearrangement joins TRBV6-1 to TRBJ1-2, with a tentative D call TRBD1 (6 bases). The germline V gene has CDR1 MNHNS and CDR2 SASEGT. The CDR3 extends over 14 amino acids. Trimming took off 5 bases at V and 8 bases at J, with 18 bases between the two ends. The CDR3 reads CASSLDRIVGGYTF. CDR3 DNA: TGTGCCAGCAGTTTAGACAGGATCGTAGGGGGCTACACCTTC.

The CDR3 DNA is TGTGCCAGCAGCCCCATGAGGGACTACGAGCAGTACGTC. Encoded protein: CASSPMRDYEQYV. The rearrangement uses TRBV6-5 and TRBJ2-7, with D possibly being TRBD2 (5 bases). This CDR3 region has 13 residues. Between the trimmed V and J ends, which lost 6 bases and 3 bases, there was a span of 12 bases. Germline V gives CDR1 MNHEY, CDR2 SVGAGI.

The CDR3 coding sequence is TGTGCCAGTAAGGGGGGACATCCCCTCTCTGGGGCCAACGTCCTGACTTTC. Translation gives CASKGGHPLSGANVLTF. The rearrangement joins TRBV19 to TRBJ2-6; D tentatively fits TRBD1 or TRBD2 (6 bases each). V shed 7 bases and J shed 0 bases, with 16 bases lying between them. This CDR3 is 17 amino acids long. Germline V CDR1 and CDR2: LNHDA, SQIVND (reference sequence).

The chain is built from TRBV4-2 and TRBJ1-6, with D uncertain. Germline assignment: CDR1 LGHNA and CDR2 YNFKEQ. Deletions cut 4 bases from V and 6 bases from J, with 10 bases between. The CDR3 has 14 residues. CDR3 sequence: CASSRRRVNSPLHF. CDR3 sequence (DNA): TGTGCCAGCAGCCGCAGACGGGTTAATTCACCCCTCCACTTT.

The chain has TRBV11-2 and TRBJ2-7, with D maybe TRBD2 (5 bases). Germline CDR1 reads SGHAT; CDR2 reads FQNNGV. The CDR3 has 15 amino acids. Trimming took 0 bases from V and 2 from J, leaving 11 bases between them. CDR3 amino acids: CASSLESGLTYEQYF. The DNA for the CDR3 is TGTGCCAGCAGCTTAGAGAGCGGACTGACCTACGAGCAGTACTTC.

Written as DNA, the CDR3 is TGTGCCAGCTCACCATGGCCTAGCGGGGGATCTAAATCCTACGAGCAGTACTTC. This sequence encodes CASSPWPSGGSKSYEQYF. V is TRBV18 and J is TRBJ2-7; 10 bases map to TRBD2. After removal of 2 bases from V and 1 base from J, the junction contained 11 bases not matched to a gene. This CDR3 spans 18 amino acids. Per germline, CDR1 KGHSH and CDR2 LQKENI.

V gene TRBV2 combines with J gene TRBJ1-6; D is perhaps TRBD1 (6 bases). The V end lost 9 bases, the J end lost 7 bases, and 19 bases lay between the germline ends. CDR3 length: 15 amino acids. In germline, CDR1 is SNHLY, CDR2 FYNNEI. The CDR3 loop is CASKPTGTANSPLHF. CDR3 DNA sequence: TGTGCCAGTAAACCCACAGGGACGGCGAATTCACCCCTCCACTTT.

The V call is TRBV7-2, the J call TRBJ1-1; D is uncertain. Trimming shortened V by 5 bases and J by 5 bases, and 18 bases separated the two germline ends. CDR1 and CDR2 from the germline V gene are SGHTA and FQGNSA. CDR3 length: 15 amino acids. The DNA of the CDR3 is TGTGCCAGCAGCCCACCCGGGCCCCGGCTGACTGAAGCTTTCTTT. It encodes CASSPPGPRLTEAFF.

V is TRBV10-3 and J is TRBJ1-1; unclear D gene. V was clipped by 3 bases and J by 2 bases, with 10 bases between them. Germline CDR1 ENHRY, CDR2 SYGVKD. The CDR3 has 14 residues. The CDR3 sequence: CAISEIGTNTEAFF. The DNA for the CDR3 is TGTGCCATCAGTGAAATAGGAACAAACACTGAAGCTTTCTTT.

The chain has TRBV5-6 and TRBJ2-1; 10 bases are shared with TRBD2. Per the germline V gene, CDR1 is SGHDT and CDR2 is YYEEEE. The CDR3 contains 16 residues. The V and J ends lost 0 bases and 10 bases, in that order; junction bases with no gene match: 10. The CDR3 coding sequence is TGTGCCAGCAGCTTGGAACGGACTAGCGGCTATAGCGAGCAGTTCTTC. It codes for CASSLERTSGYSEQFF.

The V call is TRBV6-4, the J call TRBJ2-1, with D uncertain. The CDR3 runs to 12 residues. The V gene's germline CDR1 is MRHNA and CDR2 SNTAGT. V was cut by 2 bases and J by 7 bases, with 6 bases left in between. DNA of the CDR3: TGTGCCAGCAGTGACGAGTTGAATGAGCAGTTCTTC. Its translation: CASSDELNEQFF.